This is a list of T cell receptor beta chains from one sample in a study of response to subunit inactivated influenza vaccine. TCRdb recomputed calls from the RT-PCR reads with MiXCR, one row per CDR3 protein. The sample has fewer than 600,000 distinct CDR3 sequences; approximately 7.3% are singletons. This material consisted of PBMCs from blood, taken around 25 months after vaccination. The receptors shown here come from a man between 50 and 69 years old who received an inactivated influenza vaccine. Both conserved end residues are part of each CDR3. D genes are given only for firm matches. Not all rows give a size; the values are once, few, many and, for expanded clones, a class.

d_call cdr3_length clone_size j_call v_call cdr3_aa cdr3_nt
TRBD2 20 many TRBJ2-1 TRBV27 CASYKIAGTSGRLVYNEQFF TGTGCCAGCTATAAAATAGCCGGGACTAGCGGGAGGTTGGTTTACAATGAGCAGTTCTTC
NA 14 many TRBJ1-1 TRBV20-1 CSARDIVSGTEAFF TGCAGTGCTAGAGATATAGTATCTGGCACTGAAGCTTTCTTT
TRBD1 13 few TRBJ2-7 TRBV4-3 CASSPDRGREQYF TGCGCCAGCAGCCCGGACAGGGGTCGGGAGCAGTACTTC
TRBD1 16 NA TRBJ2-7 TRBV6-5 CASSYGVGQTSYEQYF TGTGCCAGCAGTTATGGCGTGGGACAGACTTCTTACGAGCAGTACTTC
NA 14 many TRBJ1-5 TRBV20-1 CSAPDRFSNQPQHF TGCAGTGCTCCCGACAGGTTTAGCAATCAGCCCCAGCATTTT
NA 14 NA TRBJ1-1 TRBV4-2 CASSQGGIDTEAFF TGTGCCAGCAGCCAAGGAGGGATTGACACTGAAGCTTTCTTT
TRBD2 16 many TRBJ2-5 TRBV20-1 CSALGLAGAKQETQYF TGCAGTGCTTTGGGACTAGCGGGGGCAAAACAAGAGACCCAGTACTTC
NA 14 NA TRBJ2-2 TRBV14 CASSHNSGTGELFF TGTGCCAGCAGCCATAATAGCGGCACCGGGGAGCTGTTTTTT
NA 13 NA TRBJ1-4 TRBV10-3 CAISRGSGEKLFF TGTGCCATCAGCCGAGGGTCCGGCGAAAAACTGTTTTTT
NA 15 NA TRBJ2-7 TRBV7-2 CASSAGLQSSYEQYF TGTGCCAGCAGCGCGGGACTCCAGAGCTCCTACGAGCAGTACTTC
NA 16 NA TRBJ2-6 TRBV6-2/TRBV6-3 CASSYLALSGANVLTF TGTGCCAGCAGTTACTTGGCGCTCTCTGGGGCCAACGTCCTGACTTTC
NA 16 few TRBJ2-3 TRBV2 CASSALGRGNTDTQYF TGTGCCAGCAGCGCGCTTGGGCGGGGAAACACAGATACGCAGTATTTT
NA 11 many TRBJ1-3 TRBV20-1 CSARAGNTIYF TGCAGTGCTAGGGCTGGAAACACCATATATTTT
NA 14 few TRBJ2-3 TRBV7-2 CASSLGLPPDTQYF TGTGCCAGCAGCTTAGGGCTGCCCCCCGATACGCAGTATTTT
NA 13 few TRBJ2-3 TRBV9 CASSERFTDTQYF TGTGCCAGCAGCGAGCGGTTCACAGATACGCAGTATTTT
NA 10 few TRBJ2-5 TRBV20-1 CSAQPGAQYF TGCAGTGCTCAGCCCGGGGCCCAGTACTTC
NA 12 many TRBJ2-2 TRBV6-5 CASRSNIEELFF TGTGCCAGCAGGTCCAACATTGAGGAGCTGTTTTTT